The clone carrying this TCR beta chain has ten or more counts. The CDR3 extends 3 residues past the end of the read, so its final part is completed from the germline J gene. Repertoires were generated with immunoSEQ multiplex PCR, while TCRdb's copy carries only in-frame clones and drops some. The sample shows about 81,000 clones, none of them appearing just once. The germline V gene has CDR1 MDHEN and CDR2 SYDVKM. This CDR3 comprises 13 residues. V lost 6 bases to trimming and J lost 4 bases, with 9 bases between them. The sample originates from a study of T cell clonality in common variable immunodeficiency.

The chain carries TRBV28 and TRBJ1-4, with a tentative D call TRBD1 (5 bases). The TCR comes from a person aged 18 to 75 in good health. The specimen was peripheral blood mononuclear cells. The CDR3 bases that were read are TGTGCCAGCAGACGCGACAGTAATGAAAAA. Amino acid sequence: CASRRDSNEK. The full CDR3 protein is CASRRDSNEKLFF.